The entry below gives a single T cell receptor (beta chain) sequence along with its context. How the authors handled the data: The authors estimated nucleated cell counts from reference gene primer amplification. The assay was immunoSEQ multiplex PCR, and TCRdb's table has in-frame clones only and misses some. D and trimming come from the DNA, and the V and J calls and clone size come from that table. The sample consists of about 260,000 clones, 85% to 90% of them appearing once. This sample is part of a study of blood T cell repertoires in COVID-19. At the level of the study: COVID-19 samples collected from the United States, Italy and Spain covered acute and convalescent phases. Sources were T cells, B-cell-depleted T cells, or PBMCs; the material itself was cDNA or gDNA.

The CDR3 loop spans 15 amino acids. Germline loops: CDR1 MGHRA, CDR2 YSYEKL. Trimming pared 0 bases from V and 4 bases from J, leaving 10 bases between. This receptor was obtained from a woman aged 40-49 years with acute or convalescent COVID-19. V usage is TRBV4-1 and J usage is TRBJ1-5; D is perhaps TRBD1 (5 bases). The source material was peripheral blood. The CDR3 here is CASSQDLYRNQPQHF. The CDR3 nucleotides read TGCGCCAGCAGCCAAGATCTTTACAGGAATCAGCCCCAGCATTTT.